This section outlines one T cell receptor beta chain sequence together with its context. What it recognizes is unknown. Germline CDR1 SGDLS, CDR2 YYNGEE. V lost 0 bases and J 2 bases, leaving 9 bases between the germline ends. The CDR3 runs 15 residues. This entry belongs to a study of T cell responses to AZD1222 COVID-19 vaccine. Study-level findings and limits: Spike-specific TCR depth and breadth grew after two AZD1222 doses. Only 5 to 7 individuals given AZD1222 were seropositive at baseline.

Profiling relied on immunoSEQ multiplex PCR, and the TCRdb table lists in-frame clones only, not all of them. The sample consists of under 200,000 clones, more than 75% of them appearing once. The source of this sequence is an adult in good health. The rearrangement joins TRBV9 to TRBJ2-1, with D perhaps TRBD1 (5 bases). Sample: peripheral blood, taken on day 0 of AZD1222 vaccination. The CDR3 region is CASSVVDTAYNEQFF. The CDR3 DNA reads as TGTGCCAGCAGCGTAGTGGACACTGCCTACAATGAGCAGTTCTTC.